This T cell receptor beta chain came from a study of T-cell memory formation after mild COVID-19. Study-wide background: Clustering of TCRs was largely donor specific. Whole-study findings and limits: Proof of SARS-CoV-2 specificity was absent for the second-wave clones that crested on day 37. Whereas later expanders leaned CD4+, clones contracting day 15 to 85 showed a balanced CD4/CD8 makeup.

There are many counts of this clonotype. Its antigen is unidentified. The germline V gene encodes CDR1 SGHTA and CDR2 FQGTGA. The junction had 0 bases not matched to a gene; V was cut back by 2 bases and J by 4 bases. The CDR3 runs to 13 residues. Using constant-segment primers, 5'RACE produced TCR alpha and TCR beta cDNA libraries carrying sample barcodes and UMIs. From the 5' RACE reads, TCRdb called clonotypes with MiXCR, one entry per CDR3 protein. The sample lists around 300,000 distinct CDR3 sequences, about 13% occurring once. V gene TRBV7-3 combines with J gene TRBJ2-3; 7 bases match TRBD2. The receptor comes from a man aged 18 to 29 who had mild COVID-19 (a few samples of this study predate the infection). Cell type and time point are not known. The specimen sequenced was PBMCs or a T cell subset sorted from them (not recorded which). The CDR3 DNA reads TGTGCCAGCAGCTTACGGGAGGCAGATACGCAGTATTTT. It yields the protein CASSLREADTQYF. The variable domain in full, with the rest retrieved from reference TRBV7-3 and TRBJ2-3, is GAGVSQTPSNKVTEKGKYVELRCDPISGHTALYWYRQSLGQGPEFLIYFQGTGAADDSGLPNDRFFAVRPEGSVSTLKIQRTERGDSAVYLCASSLREADTQYFGPGTRLTVL.